Listed here are 26 T cell receptor beta chains from one sample, sequenced in a study of blood T cell repertoires in COVID-19. Profiled with immunoSEQ multiplex PCR; TCRdb holds only in-frame clones, not every one. The sample holds some 530,000 clones; 70% to 90% are singletons and the top ten take roughly 3.1%. Sequenced input: peripheral blood. The receptor set was obtained from a human donor in a cohort sampled during active COVID-19.

This chain links TRBV6-6 with TRBJ2-6, with D hard to call. Looked up from germline, CDR1 is MNHNY and CDR2 is SVGAGI (reference sequence). The CDR3 runs 15 residues. V gave up 2 bases and J gave up 0 bases, with 5 bases separating them. The CDR3 is CASSYASSGANVLTF. CDR3 coding DNA: TGTGCCAGCAGTTACGCGTCCTCTGGGGCCAACGTCCTGACTTTC.

The chain employs TRBV12-5 and TRBJ1-2, with 7 bases fitting TRBD1. V was pared by 2 bases and J by 3 bases, with 6 bases of the junction left unmatched. Germline V gene sequence: CDR1 LGHNT, CDR2 FRNRAP. The CDR3 runs 15 residues. The CDR3 DNA follows: TGTGCTAGTGGTTTGCTTAAGACAGGGTACTATGGCTACACCTTC. Its translation is CASGLLKTGYYGYTF.

V is TRBV19 and J is TRBJ1-2; D remains ambiguous. This CDR3 has 16 residues. CDR1 is LNHDA and CDR2 is SQIVND in the germline V gene (reference sequence). V dropped 5 bases and J dropped 0 bases, with 16 bases sitting between them. The CDR3 sequence is CASSHLEPLANYGYTF. The CDR3 nucleotides are TGTGCCAGTAGTCACCTGGAGCCTCTTGCTAACTATGGCTACACCTTC.

The V and J genes are TRBV7-2 and TRBJ2-1, with 12 bases identical to TRBD2. Germline lookup yields CDR1 SGHTA and CDR2 FQGNSA. V shed 5 bases and J 8 bases; nucleotides not matched to a gene: 10. This CDR3 has 16 residues. The CDR3 nucleotides read TGTGCCAGCAGCGTAAGACTAGCGGGAGTCCTCGATGAGCAGTTCTTC. It specifies CASSVRLAGVLDEQFF.

The chain links TRBV19 to TRBJ2-1, with a tentative D call TRBD2 (5 bases). The CDR3 is made up of 12 amino acids. CDR1 LNHDA and CDR2 SQIVND come from the germline V gene (reference sequence). V gave up 7 bases and J gave up 9 bases, with 13 bases separating them. The CDR3 coding sequence is TGTGCCAGTAATGACCCCGGGGTTGAGCAGTTCTTC. This codes for CASNDPGVEQFF.

This chain connects TRBV3-1 (or the pseudogene TRBV3-2) to TRBJ1-1; TRBD1 agrees at 7 bases. The CDR3 covers 14 residues. V lost 6 bases to trimming and J lost 1 base; unmatched junction nucleotides: 5. CDR1 and CDR2 (germline): LGHDT, YNNKEL (reference sequence). CDR3 nucleotides: TGTGCCAGCAGAAACCGGGACAGGAACACTGAAGCTTTCTTT. It specifies CASRNRDRNTEAFF.

The rearrangement links TRBV28 to TRBJ1-6; 8 bases map to TRBD1. The V gene end was trimmed by 5 bases and the J gene end by 14 bases; junction bases not matched to a gene: 8. Germline V gene data show CDR1 as MDHEN and CDR2 as SYDVKM. The CDR3 loop spans 13 amino acids. CDR3: CASSQNDRGALHF. DNA of the CDR3: TGTGCCAGCAGTCAAAATGACAGGGGAGCCCTCCACTTT.

This clone was observed at least ten times. The genes are TRBV2 and TRBJ1-2, with TRBD1 matching 12 bases. Looked up from germline, CDR1 is SNHLY and CDR2 is FYNNEI. This CDR3 region has 14 residues. The J segment lost 4 bases and the V segment lost 6 bases, leaving 3 bases of the junction unmatched. DNA for the CDR3: TGTGCCAGCAGGGGGACAGGGGGCGGCTATGGCTACACCTTC. Its translation: CASRGTGGGYGYTF.

The rearrangement uses TRBV21-1 and TRBJ1-2; TRBD1 is the table's D call, not checked against the DNA. TRBV21-1 is given as a pseudogene. The CDR3 length is 17 residues. The CDR3 coding sequence is TGTGCCAGCAGCATCCCCAAAAGACAGTTACCTAACTATGGCTACACCTTC. Its translation is CASSIPKRQLPNYGYTF.

The CDR3 protein is CASSFGEVSYGYTF. The CDR3 DNA sequence: TGTGCCAGCAGCTTTGGGGAGGTTTCTTATGGCTACACCTTC. J is TRBJ1-2 and V is TRBV7-9; D call uncertain. The CDR3 runs to 14 residues. Trimming shortened V by 3 bases and J by 5 bases, and 13 bases separated the two germline ends. Looked up from germline, CDR1 is SEHNR and CDR2 is FQNEAQ (reference sequence).

This sequence joins TRBV5-4 and TRBJ2-7, with 8 bases aligning to TRBD1. This CDR3 comprises 15 residues. Germline V gene lookup returns CDR1 SGHNT and CDR2 YYREEE (reference sequence). V trimming: 4 bases; J trimming: 2 bases; junction bases outside the gene matches: 8. CDR3 DNA: TGTGCCAGCAGCCGTCCCGGGACAGGCACCTACGAGCAGTACTTC. Translation: CASSRPGTGTYEQYF.

In this sample, this clone turned up once. V gene TRBV18 combines with J gene TRBJ2-5; no firm D call. Per germline, CDR1 KGHSH and CDR2 LQKENI. Trimming shortened V by 0 bases and J by 1 base, and 6 bases separated the two germline ends. The CDR3 has 14 amino acids. In DNA form, the CDR3 reads TGTGCCAGCTCACCACCGACGGGCCAAGAGACCCAGTACTTC. As protein: CASSPPTGQETQYF.

V gene TRBV25-1 combines with J gene TRBJ1-5; TRBD1 might be the D (6 bases). Germline CDR1 MGHDK, CDR2 SYGVNS. V lost 4 bases and J 5 bases, leaving 12 bases between the germline ends. The CDR3 sequence is 14 residues long. The CDR3 loop reads CASSGFHRDQPQHF. In DNA form, the CDR3 reads TGTGCCAGCAGTGGGTTTCACAGGGATCAGCCCCAGCATTTT.

The genes are TRBV10-3 and TRBJ2-7; TRBD1 matches 8 bases. V gave up 6 bases and J gave up 0 bases; unmatched junction bases: 7. This CDR3 comprises 15 residues. Germline CDR1 ENHRY, CDR2 SYGVKD. The CDR3 protein is CAISVGQAGSYEQYF. Written as DNA, the CDR3 is TGTGCCATCAGCGTGGGACAGGCTGGCTCCTACGAGCAGTACTTC.

The chain couples TRBV19 to TRBJ1-2; D not resolved. CDR3 length equals 13 residues. Germline CDR1 is LNHDA and CDR2 is SQIVND (reference sequence). The V end was cut by 7 bases, the J end by 5 bases, with 14 bases between. CDR3 amino acids: CASTPAPGYGYTF. The CDR3 DNA reads as TGTGCCAGTACCCCCGCCCCGGGTTATGGCTACACCTTC.

V gene TRBV24-1 combines with J gene TRBJ2-5, with 9 bases that match TRBD2. The length of the CDR3 is 15 residues. The J segment lost 1 base and the V segment lost 3 bases, leaving 2 bases of the junction unmatched. In germline, CDR1 is KGHDR, CDR2 SFDVKD. The CDR3 DNA sequence: TGTGCCACCAGTGATCCAGCGGGAGGCCAAGAGACCCAGTACTTC. It encodes CATSDPAGGQETQYF.

J is TRBJ2-5 and V is TRBV28, with 7 nucleotides matching TRBD1. V was pared by 5 bases and J by 4 bases, with 7 bases of the junction left unmatched. The CDR3 sequence is 14 residues long. CDR1 and CDR2 from the germline V gene are MDHEN and SYDVKM. CDR3 nucleotides: TGTGCCAGCAGTGTTGGGACAGCGATAGAGACCCAGTACTTC. Its protein is CASSVGTAIETQYF.

The chain combines TRBV28 with TRBJ1-3; no clear D. CDR3 length: 17 amino acids. Per the germline V gene, CDR1 is MDHEN and CDR2 is SYDVKM. V shed 3 bases and J shed 1 base, with 16 bases lying between them. CDR3 sequence reads: CASSLGRPRRSGNTIYF. Here the CDR3 DNA reads TGTGCCAGCAGTTTGGGGAGACCTCGGCGGTCTGGAAACACCATATATTTT.

The V and J genes are TRBV5-1 and TRBJ1-2; D gene ambiguous. V shed 1 base and J shed 2 bases, with 6 bases lying between them. This CDR3 is 13 amino acids long. Germline V gene sequence: CDR1 SGHRS, CDR2 YFSETQ. The CDR3 spells CASSLTENYGYTF. The CDR3 DNA sequence: TGCGCCAGCAGCTTGACAGAAAACTATGGCTACACCTTC.

The rearrangement uses TRBV7-9 and TRBJ1-2; TRBD1 aligns across 8 bases. The CDR3 is made up of 16 amino acids. CDR1 SEHNR and CDR2 FQNEAQ come from the germline V gene (reference sequence). The V and J ends lost 5 bases and 3 bases, in that order; junction bases with no gene match: 11. The CDR3: CASSLLGTGLDYGYTF. The DNA of the CDR3 is TGTGCCAGCAGCCTACTGGGGACAGGATTAGACTATGGCTACACCTTC.

The chain links TRBV29-1 to TRBJ1-4; 9 bases fit TRBD1. The CDR3 covers 14 residues. CDR1 SQVTM and CDR2 ANQGSEA come from the germline V gene. V lost 4 bases and J lost 8; bases outside the gene matches: 8. The DNA of the CDR3 is TGCAGCGTTGGCCGGGACAGGGTGGGAGAAAAACTGTTTTTT. This translates into CSVGRDRVGEKLFF.

This rearrangement joins TRBV18 to TRBJ2-1; weak D call: TRBD1 (6 bases). The CDR3 is 16 amino acids. Trimming removed 0 bases from V and 2 bases from J, with 11 bases in between. Per germline, CDR1 KGHSH and CDR2 LQKENI. CDR3 loop: CASSPPRDKTYNEQFF. The CDR3 region has the DNA TGTGCCAGCTCACCACCCCGGGACAAGACCTACAATGAGCAGTTCTTC.

The chain joins TRBV30 to TRBJ2-7; no reliable D call. The CDR3 is 16 amino acids. The germline V and J ends were trimmed by 0 bases and 2 bases, with 17 bases remaining between them. CDR1 and CDR2 (germline): GTSNPN, SVGIG (reference sequence). Here the CDR3 DNA reads TGTGCCTGGAGTGTACGGCGGCTTCCACTAACCTACGAGCAGTACTTC. Its protein is CAWSVRRLPLTYEQYF.

The chain employs TRBV6-2 or TRBV6-3 and TRBJ2-3; TRBD2 agrees at 14 bases. CDR3 length: 16 amino acids. The junction had 5 bases not matched to a gene; V was cut back by 4 bases and J by 5 bases. Germline V lookup: CDR1 MNHEY, CDR2 SVGEGT. CDR3 amino acids: CASSSGLAGGIDTQYF. Written as DNA, the CDR3 is TGTGCCAGCAGTTCTGGACTAGCGGGAGGTATAGATACGCAGTATTTT.

V is TRBV7-3 and J is TRBJ2-1; tentative D call: TRBD2 (6 bases). The germline CDR1 and CDR2 sequences are SGHTA and FQGTGA. This CDR3 has 13 residues. V lost 1 base to trimming and J lost 7 bases, with 8 bases between them. The DNA for the CDR3 is TGTGCCAGCAGCTTAAGTGGGGGGAATGAGCAGTTCTTC. Amino acid sequence: CASSLSGGNEQFF.

The chain has TRBV11-3 and TRBJ2-1; D is possibly TRBD1 (5 bases). CDR3 length: 13 residues. Trimming removed 1 base at V and 12 bases at J, with 13 bases between. From germline, CDR1 is SGHNT and CDR2 YENEEA. CDR3 bases: TGTGCCAGCAGCTTAGGGCAGGGCTTCGCGCAGTTCTTC. It encodes CASSLGQGFAQFF.